This T cell receptor beta chain came from a study of somatic mutations in cytotoxic T cells in rheumatoid arthritis. On the study more broadly: Flow cytometric sorting isolated some V beta antibody-stained T-cell populations at nearly 100% purity, and among them were V beta1+ cells that underwent TCRB sequencing. Study results and caveats: Exceedance of 20% of CD8+ cells by the largest CD8+ clone occurred in about an eighth of the roughly 65 patients. A rise in CD8+ clonality with age was seen in rheumatoid arthritis patients but not in healthy controls. Neither rheumatoid arthritis patients nor age-matched healthy controls had significantly different CD8+ T-cell clonality from the other group.

The CDR3 sequence is 18 residues long. Germline V gene lookup returns CDR1 MGHRA and CDR2 YSYEKL. V lost 5 bases, J lost 4 bases, and 26 bases lay in between. Profiled with immunoSEQ multiplex PCR; TCRdb holds only in-frame clones, not every one. The profile shows about 7,100 clones, just under 80% of them singletons. A remark on this clone: Its matching antigen is unknown.

The source material was CD8+ T cells sorted from blood. This TCR derives from an adult with rheumatoid arthritis. V gene TRBV4-1 combines with J gene TRBJ1-2, with D tentatively TRBD1 (5 bases). CDR3 sequence (DNA): TGCGCCAGCAGCTCCCGGGGGAAAACCTCTCCCCGCTTCTATGGCTACACCTTC. Translating gives CASSSRGKTSPRFYGYTF.